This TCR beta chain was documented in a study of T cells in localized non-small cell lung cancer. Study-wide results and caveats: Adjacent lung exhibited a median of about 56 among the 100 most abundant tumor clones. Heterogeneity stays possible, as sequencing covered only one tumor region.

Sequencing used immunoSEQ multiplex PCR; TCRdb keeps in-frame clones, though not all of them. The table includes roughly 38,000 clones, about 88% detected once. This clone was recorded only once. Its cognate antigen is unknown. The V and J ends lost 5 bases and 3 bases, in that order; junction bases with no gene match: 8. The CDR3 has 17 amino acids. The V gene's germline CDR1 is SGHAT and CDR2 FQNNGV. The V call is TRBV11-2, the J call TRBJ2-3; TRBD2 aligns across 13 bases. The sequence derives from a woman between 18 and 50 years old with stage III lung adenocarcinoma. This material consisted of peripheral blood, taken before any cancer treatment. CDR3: CASSAKGTSGVTDTQYF. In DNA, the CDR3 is TGTGCCAGCAGCGCTAAAGGGACTAGCGGGGTTACAGATACGCAGTATTTT. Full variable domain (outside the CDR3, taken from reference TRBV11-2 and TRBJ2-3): EAGVAQSPRYKIIEKRQSVAFWCNPISGHATLYWYQQILGQGPKLLIQFQNNGVVDDSQLPKDRFSAERLKGVDSTLKIQPAKLEDSAVYLCASSAKGTSGVTDTQYFGPGTRLTVL.